The text below deals with one TCR beta chain. Its antigen is not identified. This record comes from a study of monozygotic twins with inflammatory bowel disease. Whole-study results and caveats: IBD patients displayed reduced TCRbeta diversity (inverse Simpson) when set against healthy co-twins. Immunosuppressive treatments differing between patients may have added repertoire variability.

Each of TCRalpha and TCRbeta cDNA went through two nested PCRs, lasting about 16 and 10 cycles. No DNA is given; TCRdb re-called the 5' RACE reads and lists each CDR3 protein once. The repertoire shows roughly 300,000 distinct CDR3 sequences; the top ten hold approximately 5.4%. One blood sample of 2 to 2.5 ml was taken from each donor. Germline V gives CDR1 KGHSH, CDR2 LQKENI. The CDR3 extends over 16 amino acids. This clonotype was obtained from a human donor with ulcerative colitis or Crohn's disease, or a healthy co-twin of an affected twin (not recorded which). This rearrangement joins TRBV18 to TRBJ2-3; TCRdb picks TRBD1, but there is no DNA to check that call. The sample was blood. The CDR3 protein is CASSPVLTGGTDTQYF.